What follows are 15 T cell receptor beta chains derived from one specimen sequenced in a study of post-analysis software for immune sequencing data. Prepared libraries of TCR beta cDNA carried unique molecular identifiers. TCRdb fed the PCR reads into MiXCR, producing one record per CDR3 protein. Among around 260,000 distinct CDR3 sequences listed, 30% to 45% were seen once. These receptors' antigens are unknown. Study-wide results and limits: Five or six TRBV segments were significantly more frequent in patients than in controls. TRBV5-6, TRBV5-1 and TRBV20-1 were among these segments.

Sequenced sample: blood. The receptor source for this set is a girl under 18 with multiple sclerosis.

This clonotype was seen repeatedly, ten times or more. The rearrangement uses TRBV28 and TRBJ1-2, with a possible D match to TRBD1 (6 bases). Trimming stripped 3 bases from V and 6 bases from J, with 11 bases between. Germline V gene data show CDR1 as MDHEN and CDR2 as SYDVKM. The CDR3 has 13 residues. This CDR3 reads CASSFGGADGYTF. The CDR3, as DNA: TGTGCCAGCAGTTTCGGGGGCGCCGATGGCTACACCTTC.

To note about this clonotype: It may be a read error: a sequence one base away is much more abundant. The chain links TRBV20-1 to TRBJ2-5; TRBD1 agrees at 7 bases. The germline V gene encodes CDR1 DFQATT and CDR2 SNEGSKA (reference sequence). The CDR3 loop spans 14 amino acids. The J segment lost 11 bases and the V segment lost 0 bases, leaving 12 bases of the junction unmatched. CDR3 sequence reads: CSARDRDSLYKQYF. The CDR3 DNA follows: TGCAGTGCTAGAGACCGGGACAGTCTCTACAAGCAGTACTTC.

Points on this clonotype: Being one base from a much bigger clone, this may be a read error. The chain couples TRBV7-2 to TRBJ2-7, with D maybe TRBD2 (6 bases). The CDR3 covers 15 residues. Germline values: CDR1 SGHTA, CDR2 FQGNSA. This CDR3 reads CANSLVPGTSYEQYF. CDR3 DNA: TGTGCCAACAGCTTAGTCCCAGGGACTTCCTACGAGCAGTACTTC.

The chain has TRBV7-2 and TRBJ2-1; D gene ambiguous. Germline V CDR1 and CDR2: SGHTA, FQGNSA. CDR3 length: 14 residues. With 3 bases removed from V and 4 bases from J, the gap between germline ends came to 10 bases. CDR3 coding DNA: TGTGCCAGCAGCTTGCTGGTGTCTTACAATGAGCAGTTCTTC. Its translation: CASSLLVSYNEQFF.

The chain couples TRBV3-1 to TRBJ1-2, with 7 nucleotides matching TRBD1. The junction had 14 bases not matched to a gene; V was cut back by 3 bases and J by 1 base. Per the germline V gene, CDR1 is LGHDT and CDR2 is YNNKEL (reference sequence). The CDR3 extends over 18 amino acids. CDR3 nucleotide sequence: TGTGCCAGCAGCCAGATCCGGGACAGCCGGGAGTTTAACTATGGCTACACCTTC. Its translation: CASSQIRDSREFNYGYTF.

Here the CDR3 reads CASSFRNSGANVLTF. CDR3 sequence (DNA): TGTGCCAGCAGCTTTCGGAACTCTGGGGCCAACGTCCTGACTTTC. This chain connects TRBV5-5 to TRBJ2-6; D not certain. This CDR3 is 15 amino acids long. The germline V gene has CDR1 SGHKS and CDR2 YYEKEE (reference sequence). V was cut by 2 bases and J by 0 bases, with 6 bases left in between.

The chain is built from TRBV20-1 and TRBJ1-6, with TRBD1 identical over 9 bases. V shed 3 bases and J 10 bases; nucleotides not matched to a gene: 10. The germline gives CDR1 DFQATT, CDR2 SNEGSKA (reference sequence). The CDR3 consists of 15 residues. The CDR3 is CSASASGTGNSPLHF. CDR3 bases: TGCAGTGCTAGTGCTTCCGGGACAGGGAACTCACCCCTCCACTTT.

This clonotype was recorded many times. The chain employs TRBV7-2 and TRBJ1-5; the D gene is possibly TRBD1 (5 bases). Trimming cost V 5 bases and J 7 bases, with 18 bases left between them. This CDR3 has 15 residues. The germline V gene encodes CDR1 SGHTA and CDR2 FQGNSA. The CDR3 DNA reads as TGTGCCAGCAGCGAATGGGGCAGGGCCGCCCAGCCCCAGCATTTT. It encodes CASSEWGRAAQPQHF.

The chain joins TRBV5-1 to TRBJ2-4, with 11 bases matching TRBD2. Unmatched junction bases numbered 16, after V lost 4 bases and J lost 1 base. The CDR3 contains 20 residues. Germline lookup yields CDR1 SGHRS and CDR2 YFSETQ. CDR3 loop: CASSARLAGTQPGAKNIQYF. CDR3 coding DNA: TGCGCCAGCAGCGCGAGACTAGCGGGAACCCAACCTGGGGCCAAAAACATTCAGTACTTC. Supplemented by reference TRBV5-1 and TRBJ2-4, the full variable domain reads KAGVTQTPRYLIKTRGQQVTLSCSPISGHRSVSWYQQTPGQGLQFLFEYFSETQRNKGNFPGRFSGRQFSNSRSEMNVSTLELGDSALYLCASSARLAGTQPGAKNIQYFGAGTRLSVL.

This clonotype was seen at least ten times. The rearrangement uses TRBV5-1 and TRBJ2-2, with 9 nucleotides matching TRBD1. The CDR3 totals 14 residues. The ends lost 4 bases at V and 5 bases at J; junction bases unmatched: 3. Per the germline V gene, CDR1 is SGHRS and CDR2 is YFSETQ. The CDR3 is CASSQDRGTGELFF. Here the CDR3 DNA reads TGCGCCAGCAGCCAGGACAGGGGAACCGGGGAGCTGTTTTTT. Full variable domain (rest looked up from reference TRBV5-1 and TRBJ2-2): KAGVTQTPRYLIKTRGQQVTLSCSPISGHRSVSWYQQTPGQGLQFLFEYFSETQRNKGNFPGRFSGRQFSNSRSEMNVSTLELGDSALYLCASSQDRGTGELFFGEGSRLTVL.

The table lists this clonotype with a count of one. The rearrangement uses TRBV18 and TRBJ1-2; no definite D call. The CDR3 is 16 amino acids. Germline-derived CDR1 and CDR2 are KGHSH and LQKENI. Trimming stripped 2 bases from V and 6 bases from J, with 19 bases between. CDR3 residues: CASSPESRTDPHGYTF. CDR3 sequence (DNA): TGTGCCAGCTCACCAGAGAGCAGGACCGATCCCCATGGCTACACCTTC.

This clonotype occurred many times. The DNA of the CDR3 is TGTGCCAGCAGCTTAGACCTAGCGGGAGGTTTTGGGACAGATACGCAGTATTTT. Its translation: CASSLDLAGGFGTDTQYF. The gene calls are TRBV7-9 and TRBJ2-3; 11 nucleotides align to TRBD2. This CDR3 is 18 amino acids long. Per germline, CDR1 SEHNR and CDR2 FQNEAQ (reference sequence). J lost 3 bases, V lost 1 base, and 9 bases had no gene match.

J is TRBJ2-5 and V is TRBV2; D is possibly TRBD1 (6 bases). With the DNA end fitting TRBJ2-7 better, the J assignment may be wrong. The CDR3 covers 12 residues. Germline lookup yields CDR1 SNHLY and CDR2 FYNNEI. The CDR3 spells CASRQGLHEQYF. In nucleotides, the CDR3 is TGTGCCAGCAGACAGGGTCTCCACGAGCAGTACTTC.

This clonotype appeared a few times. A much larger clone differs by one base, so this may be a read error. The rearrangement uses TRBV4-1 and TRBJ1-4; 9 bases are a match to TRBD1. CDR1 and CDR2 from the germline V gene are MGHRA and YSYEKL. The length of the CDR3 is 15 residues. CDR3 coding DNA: TGCGCCAGCAGCCAGACCGGGACAGGGAATGAAAAACGGTTTTTT. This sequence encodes CASSQTGTGNEKRFF.

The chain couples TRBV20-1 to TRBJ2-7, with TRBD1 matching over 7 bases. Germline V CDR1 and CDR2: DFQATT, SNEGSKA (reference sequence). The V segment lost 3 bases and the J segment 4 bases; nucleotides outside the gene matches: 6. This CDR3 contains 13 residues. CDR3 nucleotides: TGCAGTGCTAGGGTCCAGGGGGTTTACGAGCAGTACTTC. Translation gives CSARVQGVYEQYF.